This T cell receptor beta chain emerged from a study of persistence of HIV-infected CD4 T cells. Overall study results and limits: Within sorted populations, more oligoclonal TCRs accompanied more oligoclonal proviruses. Degenerate expanded CDR3beta sequences were enriched among CMV- and Gag-responding cells.

The libraries were made with immunoSEQ version 4 in survey mode. Produced via immunoSEQ multiplex PCR; TCRdb's table is partial and in-frame only. In the table there are about 47,000 clones, just over 90% of which are singletons. This nonspecific control used anti-CD3/anti-CD28 bead stimulation of CD4+ T cells. Sorting selected CD4+ T cells upregulating both CD40 ligand and CD69. Donors had undetectable plasma HIV-1 RNA, under 50 copies/mL, for 4+ years. This clone showed up just once. Its antigen is as yet unknown. There are 16 residues in the CDR3. V was clipped by 2 bases and J by 6 bases; unmatched bases: 7. CDR1 is SGHRS and CDR2 is YFSETQ in the germline V gene.

This sequence was found in an adult man with HIV who was CMV-seropositive. The sample consisted of CD4+ T cells sorted from PBMCs after 18-hour stimulation, taken from a patient who received antiretroviral therapy. The J gene is TRBJ2-2, the V gene TRBV5-1; TRBD1 aligns across 10 bases. The CDR3 loop reads CASSFPGQGMAGELFF. The CDR3 DNA follows: TGCGCCAGCAGCTTTCCGGGACAGGGGATGGCCGGGGAGCTGTTTTTT.